The 23 T cell receptor beta chains below come from one sample, sequenced in a study of shared clonotypes between healthy human individuals. Libraries were prepared by immunoSEQ multiplex PCR; TCRdb keeps only in-frame clonotypes and omits some of them. Among some 1 million clones listed, about 74% were seen once. The source material was memory CD4+ T cells sorted from blood. Subset described: CD45RA-negative fraction. These receptors were taken from a man aged 18 to 29 in good health.

This sequence joins TRBV11-2 and TRBJ2-7, with D possibly being TRBD1 (6 bases). Germline V gene data show CDR1 as SGHAT and CDR2 as FQNNGV. V lost 5 bases to trimming and J lost 4 bases, with 15 bases between them. This CDR3 is built from 14 residues. In DNA form, the CDR3 reads TGTGCCAGCAGCCCGGGACACCCGTTGTACGAGCAGTACTTC. This codes for CASSPGHPLYEQYF.

This rearrangement joins TRBV2 to TRBJ1-2, with D tentatively TRBD1 (6 bases). Trimming took 2 bases from V and 6 from J, leaving 13 bases between them. Germline CDR1 SNHLY, CDR2 FYNNEI. CDR3 size: 14 residues. This CDR3 is CASSENIGGNGYTF. The CDR3 nucleotides read TGTGCCAGCAGTGAAAATATAGGGGGGAATGGCTACACCTTC.

This clone was picked up many times. The rearrangement joins TRBV27 to TRBJ1-3; weak D call: TRBD1 (5 bases). The CDR3 length is 21 residues. CDR1 is MNHEY and CDR2 is SMNVEV in the germline V gene (reference sequence). Trimming cost V 5 bases and J 0 bases, with 29 bases left between them. The CDR3 loop is CASSKLEWGDDQGRSGNTIYF. The CDR3 DNA follows: TGTGCCAGCAGTAAGTTGGAGTGGGGCGACGACCAGGGCCGCTCTGGAAACACCATATATTTT.

The chain has TRBV10-2 and TRBJ2-3; TRBD1 matches at 9 bases. Per the germline V gene, CDR1 is WSHSY and CDR2 is SAAADI. The CDR3 spans 13 residues. V lost 9 bases and J lost 7; bases outside the gene matches: 8. As DNA, the CDR3 is TGCGCCAGTGGACAGGGGAGGGGGTATACGCAGTATTTT. It is translated as CASGQGRGYTQYF.

The rearrangement uses TRBV2 and TRBJ2-3, with unresolved D. The CDR3 consists of 15 residues. Germline V gene sequence: CDR1 SNHLY, CDR2 FYNNEI. V was cut by 4 bases and J by 2 bases, with 13 bases left in between. CDR3 loop: CASSVNPIYTDTQYF. The CDR3, as DNA: TGTGCCAGCAGTGTAAACCCCATTTACACAGATACGCAGTATTTT. The variable domain in full, completed from reference TRBV2 and TRBJ2-3, reads EPEVTQTPSHQVTQMGQEVILRCVPISNHLYFYWYRQILGQKVEFLVSFYNNEISEKSEIFDDQFSVERPDGSNFTLKIRSTKLEDSAMYFCASSVNPIYTDTQYFGPGTRLTVL.

This sequence joins TRBV2 and TRBJ2-5; 7 bases agree with TRBD1. The CDR3 is 13 residues long. CDR1 and CDR2 (germline): SNHLY, FYNNEI. With V trimmed by 8 bases and J by 7 bases, 10 bases remained unmatched. CDR3 bases: TGTGCCAGCTGCCTGAACAGGGGATCGACCCAGTACTTC. This encodes CASCLNRGSTQYF.

The chain combines TRBV19 with TRBJ2-5, with 8 bases that match TRBD2. The CDR3 runs to 13 residues. V was pared by 5 bases and J by 4 bases, with 3 bases of the junction left unmatched. Germline-derived CDR1 and CDR2 are LNHDA and SQIVND (reference sequence). CDR3 region: CASSVAGIETQYF. The DNA of the CDR3 is TGTGCCAGTAGTGTAGCGGGGATAGAGACCCAGTACTTC.

Regarding this clone: The likely explanation is a read error, given a far larger clone one base away. The V call is TRBV4-3, the J call TRBJ1-2; 8 nucleotides align to TRBD1. The V gene's germline CDR1 is LGHNA and CDR2 YSLEER. The CDR3 contains 15 residues. The CDR3 loop is CASSQVRQGASGYAF. DNA of the CDR3: TGCGCCAGCAGCCAAGTGAGGCAGGGGGCAAGTGGCTACGCCTTC.

A word on this clone: This sample also contains other DNA sequences that code for the same CDR3. V is TRBV11-2 and J is TRBJ2-5; 11 nucleotides match TRBD2. The J segment lost 1 base and the V segment lost 3 bases, leaving 10 bases of the junction unmatched. CDR3 length equals 18 residues. Germline CDR1 reads SGHAT; CDR2 reads FQNNGV. This CDR3 reads CASSLAPGTSGPQETQYF. The CDR3 DNA sequence: TGTGCCAGCAGCTTGGCCCCTGGGACTAGCGGACCCCAAGAGACCCAGTACTTC.

The rearrangement joins TRBV25-1 to TRBJ2-7; TRBD1 aligns across 9 bases. The CDR3 sequence is 16 residues long. Losses at the gene ends were 1 base for V and 0 bases for J; bases not matched to a gene: 4. CDR1 is MGHDK and CDR2 is SYGVNS in the germline V gene. CDR3 region: CASSESGTGPSYEQYF. The CDR3 DNA follows: TGTGCCAGCAGTGAATCCGGGACAGGGCCCTCCTACGAGCAGTACTTC.

The chain recombines TRBV5-1 with TRBJ2-1; D ambiguous. Germline CDR1 is SGHRS and CDR2 is YFSETQ. The V and J ends lost 7 bases and 0 bases respectively, with 11 bases between them. The CDR3 runs to 14 residues. Here the CDR3 reads CASSPEPSYNEQFF. CDR3 DNA: TGCGCCAGCTCCCCCGAACCCTCCTACAATGAGCAGTTCTTC.

The CDR3 DNA sequence: TGTGCCAGCAGTGACTCGAGACAGGGTACCTACGAGCAGTACTTC. It is translated as CASSDSRQGTYEQYF. V gene TRBV6-4 combines with J gene TRBJ2-7; TRBD1 matches at 7 bases. The CDR3 extends over 15 amino acids. V was pared by 0 bases and J by 2 bases, with 4 bases of the junction left unmatched. CDR1 and CDR2 (germline): MRHNA, SNTAGT.

The chain has TRBV5-1 and TRBJ2-3; 7 nucleotides align to TRBD1. Losses at the gene ends were 8 bases for V and 0 bases for J; bases not matched to a gene: 9. This CDR3 comprises 15 residues. Germline V gene data show CDR1 as SGHRS and CDR2 as YFSETQ. CDR3 nucleotides: TGCGCCAGTCGGGACAGCCCGTATAGCACAGATACGCAGTATTTT. Its translation is CASRDSPYSTDTQYF.

The chain couples TRBV28 to TRBJ2-1; tentatively, D is TRBD1 (6 bases). CDR1 MDHEN and CDR2 SYDVKM come from the germline V gene. Trimming cost V 9 bases and J 8 bases, with 23 bases left between them. The CDR3 contains 15 residues. The CDR3 nucleotides are TGTGCCAGACCCCGCCTTGGCAGGGGCTATTATGAGCAGTTCTTC. This codes for CARPRLGRGYYEQFF.

This rearrangement joins TRBV5-1 to TRBJ1-6; 8 bases agree with TRBD1. Germline V gene data show CDR1 as SGHRS and CDR2 as YFSETQ. The ends lost 4 bases at V and 9 bases at J; junction bases unmatched: 12. The CDR3 loop spans 16 amino acids. The CDR3 nucleotides read TGCGCCAGCAGCCCAACGACGGACAGGGCCGGTTCACCCCTCCACTTT. Translated: CASSPTTDRAGSPLHF.

V usage is TRBV6-1 and J usage is TRBJ1-1, with 7 bases that match TRBD1. The CDR3 has 15 residues. Germline V gene data show CDR1 as MNHNS and CDR2 as SASEGT. J lost 7 bases, V lost 4 bases, and 12 bases had no gene match. The CDR3 reads CASSAREGGAGEAFF. The DNA for the CDR3 is TGTGCCAGCAGTGCCCGGGAAGGGGGCGCCGGTGAAGCTTTCTTT.

About this clone itself: A far larger clone is a single base away, which makes a read error likely. V and J are TRBV5-1 and TRBJ2-2, with 8 bases lining up with TRBD2. Germline CDR1 reads SGHRS; CDR2 reads YFSETQ. V dropped 6 bases and J dropped 6; count of bases not matched to a gene: 10. CDR3 length: 15 amino acids. The chain's CDR3 is CASNFGAGVAGELFF. CDR3 DNA sequence: TGCGCCAGCAACTTTGGAGCGGGAGTAGCCGGGGAGCTGTTTTTT.

In regard to this clone: In the same sample, other DNA sequences code for this CDR3. The chain recombines TRBV18 with TRBJ1-1, with a weak D call TRBD1 (6 bases). CDR1 and CDR2 (germline): KGHSH, LQKENI. V was cut by 4 bases and J by 1 base, with 7 bases left in between. The CDR3 runs 13 residues. The CDR3 DNA reads as TGTGCCAGCTCACTGGACAGGAACACTGAAGCTTTCTTT. Translation gives CASSLDRNTEAFF.

The sample holds one count of this clone. A much larger clone lies one base from this, so it may be a read error. The rearrangement joins TRBV6-5 to TRBJ1-1, with unresolved D. The CDR3 contains 13 residues. Looked up from germline, CDR1 is MNHEY and CDR2 is SVGAGI. The V end was cut by 5 bases, the J end by 0 bases, with 7 bases between. The chain's CDR3 is CASSPYMNTEAFF. DNA of the CDR3: TGTGCCAGCAGTCCCTACATGAACACTGAAGCTTTCTTT.

The count of this clone is one. J is TRBJ1-1 and V is TRBV7-2; D is ambiguous. Germline assignment: CDR1 SGHTA and CDR2 FQGNSA. Trimming shortened V by 5 bases and J by 3 bases, and 13 bases separated the two germline ends. CDR3 length: 14 amino acids. This CDR3 is CASSPDRSYTEAFF. The CDR3 DNA follows: TGTGCCAGCAGCCCGGATCGTTCCTACACTGAAGCTTTCTTT.

The chain combines TRBV5-8 with TRBJ1-4; D gene uncertain. CDR1 SGHTS and CDR2 YDEGEE come from the germline V gene. V lost 4 bases, J lost 4 bases, and 8 bases lay in between. The CDR3 has 13 amino acids. The CDR3, as DNA: TGTGCCAGCAGCCCTGGAAGTAATGAAAAACTGTTTTTT. Its translation: CASSPGSNEKLFF.

The V and J genes are TRBV9 and TRBJ2-7; 7 bases map to TRBD2. CDR3 length: 15 amino acids. V lost 0 bases, J lost 4 bases, and 7 bases stayed unmatched. From germline, CDR1 is SGDLS and CDR2 YYNGEE. CDR3 sequence reads: CASSVGELAYYEQYF. The CDR3, as DNA: TGTGCCAGCAGCGTAGGAGAACTAGCGTATTACGAGCAGTACTTC. The variable domain in full, completed from reference TRBV9 and TRBJ2-7, reads DSGVTQTPKHLITATGQRVTLRCSPRSGDLSVYWYQQSLDQGLQFLIQYYNGEERAKGNILERFSAQQFPDLHSELNLSSLELGDSALYFCASSVGELAYYEQYFGPGTRLTVT.

In this sample, this clone turned up a few times. CDR3 coding DNA: TGTGCCGTACAAACAGAGGGGTCACCCCTCCACTTT. Residues: CAVQTEGSPLHF. The V and J genes are TRBV10-3 and TRBJ1-6, with D maybe TRBD1 (5 bases). The germline V gene has CDR1 ENHRY and CDR2 SYGVKD. This CDR3 has 12 amino acids. The V end was cut by 11 bases, the J end by 10 bases, with 15 bases between.